This TCR beta chain was captured by sequencing in a study of identical twins (dated by TCRdb to the mid-2010s). The study in broad terms: The study deep-sequenced TCR alpha and beta repertoires from monozygotic twins, unrelated adults of various ages and cord blood to test whether fetal clonotypes persist. Replicate twin experiments were performed at different times using different library preparation protocols to rule out contamination. General study outcomes and caveats: A weaker excess of twin sharing was found in beta out-of-frame sequences because the signal-to-noise ratio was lowered by fewer shared sequences. Compared with coincidental sharing between unrelated individuals, out-of-frame TCR alpha sequences shared between twins had an excess of sequences with low generation probability. Zero-insertion analyses could be partly confounded by invariant T cells such as MAIT and iNKT, although diverse VJ usage argued against such confounding for most clonotypes. In monozygotic twins, out-of-frame TCR alpha sharing was systematically underestimated by recombination models, although the models agreed with sharing between unrelated individuals. Because the same donors could not be followed over many years, conclusions were based on cross-sectional statistical analysis. Abundant cord blood beta clonotypes carried fewer insertions; young adult naive repertoires showed a weaker similar trend, while memory repertoires showed none.

As encoded in the germline V gene, CDR1 is SNHLY while CDR2 is FYNNEI. The CDR3 measures 12 amino acids from cysteine to phenylalanine. This entry keeps only the CDR3 DNA: 36 bases, framed from base 1. A distance of 8 bases separates the germline ends of V and J, which lose 3 bases and 7 bases respectively. All donors were healthy Caucasians. Libraries were built with 5' RACE. The sequencing machine was an Illumina HiSeq 2000. Template switching added a universal primer binding site, and the final cDNA carried a unique molecular identifier that allowed TCR cDNA molecules to be counted accurately. Specific primers in the conserved constant-segment region were used to synthesize first-strand cDNA for TCR alpha and beta chains. To control for contamination, every cDNA library carried two barcodes: a SMART-Mk sample barcode plus Illumina barcodes. Two successive PCR steps introduced TruSeq adapter sequences along with Illumina sample barcodes. TCR alpha and beta cDNA libraries were sequenced on the Illumina HiSeq platform with custom primers. As for how the authors treated the data: Unique molecular identifiers were extracted from raw reads with MiGEC, and CDR3 positions were determined with MiXCR. Recombination models were inferred per individual with the repgenHMM and IGoR tools using an EM algorithm. The analysis of shared clonotypes was done with the tcR package in R, with sharing normalized by the product of cloneset sizes. To study raw recombination free of thymic and clonal selection effects, out-of-frame nonproductive sequences were analyzed. In TCRdb, the public reads were trimmed at Q25 with fastp and aligned with MiXCR, with productive beta chains retained. CDR3 protein sequences are deduplicated, and each keeps its most common genes and DNA. The V and J calls and clone size are TCRdb's, not the authors'. The sample table lists around 1.7 million distinct CDR3 sequences, less than 35% of them with a count of one. The ten largest clonotypes hold around 0.3% of the sample.

On this clonotype itself: This receptor's antigen is unknown. No much larger clone exists at a distance of one base, and base qualities are not known.

The chain is assembled from TRBV2 and TRBJ2-3; the D gene identity is not certain. Input material: cord blood. The TCR sequence derives from a newborn girl in good health. The nucleotides read TGTGCCAGCAGTGAGTTGCGTTATACGCAGTATTTT. Its protein is CASSELRYTQYF.